The entry below describes one TCR beta chain. V lost 5 bases and J 0 bases, leaving 14 bases between the germline ends. The CDR3 is made up of 15 amino acids. The germline V gene encodes CDR1 MNHEY and CDR2 SMNVEV (reference sequence). These data come from a study of blood T cell repertoires in COVID-19. Across the whole study: COVID-19 samples from acute and convalescent phases originated in the United States, Italy and Spain. PBMCs, B-cell-depleted T cells, or T cells were the source of the cDNA or gDNA that made up the material.

Source study methods: Reference gene primer amplification gave estimated nucleated cell counts. Clones were read by immunoSEQ multiplex PCR, and TCRdb kept only the in-frame ones, dropping some. D and trimming were read from the DNA, whereas the V and J calls and clone size are those reported in that table. The sample consists of about 74,000 clones, 84% of them appearing once. Source material: peripheral blood. This TCR was recovered from a man aged 70 or older with acute or convalescent COVID-19. This sequence joins TRBV27 and TRBJ2-7, with D possibly being TRBD2 (5 bases). DNA of the CDR3: TGTGCCAGCAGTCCCGGACTTCCGAGCTCCTACGAGCAGTACTTC. Translating gives CASSPGLPSSYEQYF.